This is a list of T cell receptor beta chains from one sample in a study of neoadjuvant anti-PD-1 for oral cavity cancer. TCRdb keeps only in-frame clones here, not all; method: immunoSEQ multiplex PCR. This table has 84,000 or so clones, approximately 80% appearing once. Sequencing used PBMCs, obtained before nivolumab (anti-PD-1) treatment. These receptors originate from a person aged 35-79 years with oral cavity squamous cell carcinoma. Both conserved end residues are part of each CDR3. Each record gives: J gene, V gene, clone size, D gene, CDR3 DNA, CDR3 protein. The D gene is left open where the match is weak. Clone size is given for some rows only: seen once, a few or many times, or a class if the clone is expanded.

j_gene: TRBJ2-7; v_gene: TRBV7-9; abundance: NA; d_gene: NA; CDR3nt: TGTGCCAGCAGGTCAGGGGGACTCACCGAGCAGTACTTC; CDR3aa: CASRSGGLTEQYF
j_gene: TRBJ1-1; v_gene: TRBV11-2; abundance: NA; d_gene: NA; CDR3nt: TGTGCCAGCAGCTTAAGCGATCTCGCTTTCTTT; CDR3aa: CASSLSDLAFF
j_gene: TRBJ1-2; v_gene: TRBV20-1; abundance: NA; d_gene: NA; CDR3nt: TGCAGTGCCTCCCGGGGCGGCTACACCTTC; CDR3aa: CSASRGGYTF
j_gene: TRBJ2-1; v_gene: TRBV7-7; abundance: NA; d_gene: TRBD2; CDR3nt: TGTGCTAGCGGGACTAGCGGGAATGAGCAGTTCTTC; CDR3aa: CASGTSGNEQFF
j_gene: TRBJ1-3; v_gene: TRBV2; abundance: few; d_gene: NA; CDR3nt: TGTGCCAGCAGTGAAGCGCTTTTGGCCCTCTCTGGAAACACCATATATTTT; CDR3aa: CASSEALLALSGNTIYF
j_gene: TRBJ2-7; v_gene: TRBV29-1; abundance: NA; d_gene: TRBD2; CDR3nt: TGCAGCGTATCCGGGACTAGCAGGTACGAGCAGTACTTC; CDR3aa: CSVSGTSRYEQYF
j_gene: TRBJ2-7; v_gene: TRBV6-5; abundance: NA; d_gene: TRBD2; CDR3nt: TGTGCCAGCAGTTACGGCGGGACTAGCGCCTACGAGCAGTACTTC; CDR3aa: CASSYGGTSAYEQYF
j_gene: TRBJ2-6; v_gene: TRBV7-6; abundance: NA; d_gene: NA; CDR3nt: TGTGCCTCCGCAGCTGGGGCCAACGTCCTGACTTTC; CDR3aa: CASAAGANVLTF
j_gene: TRBJ1-5; v_gene: TRBV9; abundance: NA; d_gene: NA; CDR3nt: TGTGCCAGCAGCGTGAAGCCCCAGCATTTT; CDR3aa: CASSVKPQHF
j_gene: TRBJ2-7; v_gene: TRBV6-5; abundance: NA; d_gene: TRBD2; CDR3nt: TGTGCCAGCAGTTACCGAGCGGGAGTCACCGGCGAGCAGTACTTC; CDR3aa: CASSYRAGVTGEQYF
j_gene: TRBJ2-2; v_gene: TRBV29-1; abundance: NA; d_gene: TRBD2; CDR3nt: TGCAGCGCCAGGGGACTAGCGGGAGGGCCGGTCACCGGGGAGCTGTTTTTT; CDR3aa: CSARGLAGGPVTGELFF
j_gene: TRBJ1-1; v_gene: TRBV10-3; abundance: medium-sized; d_gene: NA; CDR3nt: TGTGCCATCAGATTGGAGGAGAACACTGAAGCTTTCTTT; CDR3aa: CAIRLEENTEAFF
j_gene: TRBJ2-1; v_gene: TRBV25-1; abundance: NA; d_gene: TRBD2; CDR3nt: TGTGCCAGCAGTGAGTCGACTAGCGGGAGTCGGTATGAGCAGTTCTTC; CDR3aa: CASSESTSGSRYEQFF
j_gene: TRBJ1-2; v_gene: TRBV5-1; abundance: NA; d_gene: TRBD1; CDR3nt: TGCGCCAGCAGCGTAGGACAGGCCAACTATGGCTACACCTTC; CDR3aa: CASSVGQANYGYTF
j_gene: TRBJ1-1; v_gene: TRBV5-1; abundance: NA; d_gene: NA; CDR3nt: TGCGCCAGCAGCTTGATGTGGGGCCTAGACGCTGAAGCTTTCTTT; CDR3aa: CASSLMWGLDAEAFF
j_gene: TRBJ2-3; v_gene: TRBV18; abundance: NA; d_gene: TRBD2; CDR3nt: TGTGCCAGCTCGCTCGGGACTAGCGGCACAGATACGCAGTATTTT; CDR3aa: CASSLGTSGTDTQYF
j_gene: TRBJ1-2; v_gene: TRBV5-6; abundance: NA; d_gene: NA; CDR3nt: TGTGCCAGCAGCTTGTTCGGGCGGGGGGTACGTATTGACTACACCTTC; CDR3aa: CASSLFGRGVRIDYTF
j_gene: TRBJ2-7; v_gene: TRBV9; abundance: NA; d_gene: NA; CDR3nt: TGTGCCAGCAGCGTAGCTACTGAGTACGAGCAGTACTTC; CDR3aa: CASSVATEYEQYF
j_gene: TRBJ1-6; v_gene: TRBV25-1; abundance: NA; d_gene: TRBD1; CDR3nt: TGTGCCAGCAGAACCGACAGGGAAACTTCACCCCTCCACTTT; CDR3aa: CASRTDRETSPLHF
j_gene: TRBJ1-1; v_gene: TRBV7-9; abundance: once; d_gene: TRBD1; CDR3nt: TGTGCCCTACAGGGGGGGAACACTGAAGCTTTCTTT; CDR3aa: CALQGGNTEAFF
j_gene: TRBJ1-5; v_gene: TRBV5-1; abundance: many; d_gene: NA; CDR3nt: TGCGCCAGCAGCTTGGAAGGAGGAAGCAATCAGCCCCAGCATTTT; CDR3aa: CASSLEGGSNQPQHF
j_gene: TRBJ1-5; v_gene: TRBV6-1; abundance: NA; d_gene: NA; CDR3nt: TGTGCCACTACCAGAAATAGCAATCAGCCCCAGCATTTT; CDR3aa: CATTRNSNQPQHF